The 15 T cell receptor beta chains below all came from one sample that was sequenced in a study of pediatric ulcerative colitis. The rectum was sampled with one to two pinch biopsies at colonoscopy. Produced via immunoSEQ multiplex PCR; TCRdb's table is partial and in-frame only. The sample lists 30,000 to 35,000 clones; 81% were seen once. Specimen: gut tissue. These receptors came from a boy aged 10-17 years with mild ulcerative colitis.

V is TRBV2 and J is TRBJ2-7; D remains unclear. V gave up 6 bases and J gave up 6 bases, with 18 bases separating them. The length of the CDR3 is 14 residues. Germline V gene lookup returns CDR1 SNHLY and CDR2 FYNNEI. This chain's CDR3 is CASRIDPWYGEQYF. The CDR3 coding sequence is TGTGCCAGCAGAATTGATCCCTGGTACGGCGAGCAGTACTTC. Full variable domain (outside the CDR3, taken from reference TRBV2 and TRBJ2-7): EPEVTQTPSHQVTQMGQEVILRCVPISNHLYFYWYRQILGQKVEFLVSFYNNEISEKSEIFDDQFSVERPDGSNFTLKIRSTKLEDSAMYFCASRIDPWYGEQYFGPGTRLTVT.

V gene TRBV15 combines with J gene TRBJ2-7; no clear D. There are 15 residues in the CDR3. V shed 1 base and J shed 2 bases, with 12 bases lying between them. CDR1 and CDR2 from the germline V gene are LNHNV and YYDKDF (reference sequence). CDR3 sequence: CATSRVPGSPYEQYF. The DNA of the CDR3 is TGTGCCACCAGCAGAGTTCCCGGGTCCCCCTACGAGCAGTACTTC.

CDR3 sequence: CASRGTFGGGASLNIQYF. The DNA of the CDR3 is TGTGCCAGTAGAGGAACCTTTGGAGGGGGCGCGAGTTTAAACATTCAGTACTTC. The chain joins TRBV19 to TRBJ2-4, with a tentative D call TRBD1 (7 bases). The CDR3 totals 18 residues. Per the germline V gene, CDR1 is LNHDA and CDR2 is SQIVND (reference sequence). Trimming took off 6 bases at V and 6 bases at J, with 27 bases between the two ends.

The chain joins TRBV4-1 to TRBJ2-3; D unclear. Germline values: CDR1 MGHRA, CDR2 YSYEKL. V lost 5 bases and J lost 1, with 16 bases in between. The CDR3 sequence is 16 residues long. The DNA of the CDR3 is TGCGCCAGCAGCTCAGCAGGCGTACCGGGCACAGATACGCAGTATTTT. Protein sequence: CASSSAGVPGTDTQYF.

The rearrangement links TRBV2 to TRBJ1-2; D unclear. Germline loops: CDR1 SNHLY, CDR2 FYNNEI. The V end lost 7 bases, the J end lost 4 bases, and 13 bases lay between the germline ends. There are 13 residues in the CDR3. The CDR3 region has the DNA TGTGCCAGCAAACCCCGGCAGACCTATGGCTACACCTTC. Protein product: CASKPRQTYGYTF.

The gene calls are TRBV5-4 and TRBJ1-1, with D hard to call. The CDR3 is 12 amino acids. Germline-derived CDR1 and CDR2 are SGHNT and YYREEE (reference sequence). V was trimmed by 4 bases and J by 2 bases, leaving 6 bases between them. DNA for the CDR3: TGTGCCAGCAGCGACCAAAACACTGAAGCTTTCTTT. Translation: CASSDQNTEAFF.

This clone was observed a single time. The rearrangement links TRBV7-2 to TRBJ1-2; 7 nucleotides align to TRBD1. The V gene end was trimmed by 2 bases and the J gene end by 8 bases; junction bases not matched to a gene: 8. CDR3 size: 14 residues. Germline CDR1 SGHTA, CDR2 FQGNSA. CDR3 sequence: CASSLTGATEGYTF. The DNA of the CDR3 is TGTGCCAGCAGCTTAACAGGGGCGACGGAAGGCTACACCTTC.

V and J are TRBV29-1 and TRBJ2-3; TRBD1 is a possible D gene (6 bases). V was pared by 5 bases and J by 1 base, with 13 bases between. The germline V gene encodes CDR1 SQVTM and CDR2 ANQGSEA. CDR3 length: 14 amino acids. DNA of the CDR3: TGCAGCGTTTTACAGGGATGGGGCACAGATACGCAGTATTTT. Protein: CSVLQGWGTDTQYF.

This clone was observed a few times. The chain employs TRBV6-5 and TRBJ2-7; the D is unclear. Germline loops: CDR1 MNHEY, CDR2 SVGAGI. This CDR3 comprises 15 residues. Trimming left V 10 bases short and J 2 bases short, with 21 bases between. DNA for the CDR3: TGTGCCACTCAGCGTCATGCACCCAACACCTACGAGCAGTACTTC. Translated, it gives CATQRHAPNTYEQYF.

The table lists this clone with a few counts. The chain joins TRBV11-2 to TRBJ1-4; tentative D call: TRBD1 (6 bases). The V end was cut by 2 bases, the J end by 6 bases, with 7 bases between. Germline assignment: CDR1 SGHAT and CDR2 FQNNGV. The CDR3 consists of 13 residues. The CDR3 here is CASSLSGDEKLFF. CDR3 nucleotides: TGTGCCAGCAGCTTATCAGGGGATGAAAAACTGTTTTTT.

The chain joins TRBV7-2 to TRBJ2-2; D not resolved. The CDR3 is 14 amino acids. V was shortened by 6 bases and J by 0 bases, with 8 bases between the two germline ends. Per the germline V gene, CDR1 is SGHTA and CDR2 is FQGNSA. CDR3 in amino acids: CASRTVANTGELFF. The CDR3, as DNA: TGTGCCAGCAGAACGGTTGCGAACACCGGGGAGCTGTTTTTT.

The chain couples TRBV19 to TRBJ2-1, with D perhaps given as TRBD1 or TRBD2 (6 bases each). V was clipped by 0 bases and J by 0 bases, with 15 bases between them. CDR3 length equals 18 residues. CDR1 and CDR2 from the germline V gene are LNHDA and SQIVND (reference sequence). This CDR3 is CASSIDWTEGGSYNEQFF. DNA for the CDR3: TGTGCCAGTAGTATAGATTGGACAGAGGGGGGCTCCTACAATGAGCAGTTCTTC.

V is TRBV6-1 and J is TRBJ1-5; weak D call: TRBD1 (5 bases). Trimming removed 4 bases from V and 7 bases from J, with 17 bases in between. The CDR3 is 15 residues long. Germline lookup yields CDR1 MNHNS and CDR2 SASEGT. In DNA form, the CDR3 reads TGTGCCAGCAGTGGGTCGAAGGCCGGGGGGCAGCCCCAGCATTTT. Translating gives CASSGSKAGGQPQHF.

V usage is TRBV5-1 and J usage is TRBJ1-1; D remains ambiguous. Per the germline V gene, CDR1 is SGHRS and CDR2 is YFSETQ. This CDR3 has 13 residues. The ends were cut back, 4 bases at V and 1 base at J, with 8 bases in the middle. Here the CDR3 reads CASSDGWNTEAFF. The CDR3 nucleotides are TGCGCCAGCAGCGACGGGTGGAACACTGAAGCTTTCTTT.

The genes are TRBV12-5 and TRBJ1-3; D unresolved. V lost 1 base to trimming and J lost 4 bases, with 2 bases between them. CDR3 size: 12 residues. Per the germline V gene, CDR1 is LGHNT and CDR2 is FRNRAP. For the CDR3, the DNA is TGTGCTAGTGGTTTGGAGGGAAACACCATATATTTT. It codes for CASGLEGNTIYF.